This TCR beta chain was profiled in a study of blood T cell repertoires in COVID-19. About the study: T cells, B-cell-depleted T cells, or PBMCs supplied cDNA or gDNA.

The data were produced by immunoSEQ multiplex PCR, yet TCRdb's version contains in-frame clones alone and is incomplete. The table has roughly 330,000 clones, nearly 90% seen once. The CDR3 spans 15 residues. Per the germline V gene, CDR1 is MNHEY and CDR2 is SVGAGI. Trimming left V 0 bases short and J 4 bases short, with 12 bases between. Self-reported history from a screening survey and questionnaire set each donor's cohort. Sequencing was done on a sample of PBMCs or T cells enriched from blood (not recorded which). V gene TRBV6-5 combines with J gene TRBJ1-1; weak D call: TRBD1 (5 bases). This clonotype was obtained from a woman in her twenties or thirties who had recovered from COVID-19. The CDR3 protein is CASSYSVRGVTEAFF. Written as DNA, the CDR3 is TGTGCCAGCAGTTACTCGGTGCGGGGGGTCACTGAAGCTTTCTTT.